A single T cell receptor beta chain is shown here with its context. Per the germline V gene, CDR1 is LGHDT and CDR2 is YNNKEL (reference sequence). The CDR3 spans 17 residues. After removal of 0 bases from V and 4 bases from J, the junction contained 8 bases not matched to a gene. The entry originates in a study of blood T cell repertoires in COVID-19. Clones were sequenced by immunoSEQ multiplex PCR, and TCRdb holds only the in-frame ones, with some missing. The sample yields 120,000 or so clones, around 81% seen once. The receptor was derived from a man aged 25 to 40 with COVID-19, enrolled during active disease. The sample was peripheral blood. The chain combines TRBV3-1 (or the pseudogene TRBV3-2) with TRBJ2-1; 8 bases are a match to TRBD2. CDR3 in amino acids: CASSQDQGAGGYNEQFF. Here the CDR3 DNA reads TGTGCCAGCAGCCAAGATCAAGGCGCGGGAGGTTACAATGAGCAGTTCTTC.